This TCR beta chain was sequenced for a study of molecular identifiers for immune sequencing clone quantification (dated by TCRdb to the late 2010s). Concerning the study at large: For a replicate experiment, RNA from around 20,000 or 100,000 naive CD8 T cells was divided into five aliquots, of which four were sequenced. This methods study benchmarked molecular-identifier clustering-based TCR repertoire sequencing (MIDCIRS) and TCR RNA copy counting, using CD8 T cells to do so. Here is what the overall study found, with its caveats: Spiked-in Jurkat TCR RNA equal to a single cell's worth was reported to be detectable even within one million naive CD8 T cells. The sizes of highly expanded clones could end up underestimated when identical TCR molecules share a barcode. Without barcode sub-clustering, chimeric consensus sequences inflated TCR diversity; chimeras reached as high as 47%. The naive libraries included spiked-in Jurkat TCR RNA (10 copies' worth), and this RNA is not part of the donor repertoire. In CMV-specific effector cells, clones with more than 20 RNA copies contained over 97% of molecules, whereas in naive cells such clones contained under 1% of molecules. About 3 recovered TCR RNA copies per cell were obtained by modeling, versus roughly 10 by digital PCR, implying a capture efficiency of 25% to 30%.

As to this clonotype: The clone's antigen remains unknown. No base quality information exists; no much larger clone differs at one position.

Taken from cysteine to phenylalanine, the CDR3 has 17 residues. Here the CDR3 DNA is all that survives: 51 bases in frame from base 1. According to the germline V gene, CDR1 reads MGHRA and CDR2 reads YSYEKL. V is cut back by 4 bases and J by 8 bases, with 13 bases in the junction unmatched. Naive CD8 T cell libraries were made from about 20,000 to 1,000,000 sorted cells using 10%, 30% or 50% of purified RNA. Naive CD8 T cells were FACS-sorted as CD8+CD4-CCR7+CD45RA+ on a BD FACSAria II into RLT Plus buffer. Detection sensitivity was tested by spiking Jurkat RNA equal to about eleven TCR copies' worth into samples containing about 18,000-1,000,000 naive CD8 T cells. CD8 T cells were enriched with RosetteSep CD8+ T Cell Enrichment Cocktail and Ficoll-Paque, followed by ACK red cell lysis. Libraries came from PCR. The sample was run on a NextSeq 500. Bulk TCR libraries were generated as previously described, with the TCR primers listed in Table S5 used. Purification of total RNA was performed with the Qiagen AllPrep DNA/RNA kit. Before analysis, reads from multiple sequencing runs of one library were combined. The authors processed their data as follows. Only reads with exact TCR constant sequence were kept, trimmed to 150 nt, and grouped by their 12-nt molecular barcodes. Within each barcode group, reads were sub-clustered at a 15% Levenshtein threshold, and quality-weighted consensus sequences were built per RNA molecule. Non-functional sequences were excluded, and lower-count sequences lying one edit away from another sequence were also excluded. Barcode sub-clusters with fewer than 20% of the maximum read count were removed, based on fitting two negative binomial distributions. The raw public data were reprocessed by TCRdb itself: fastp quality trimming at Q25, MiXCR clonotype calling, in-frame beta chains only. Entries are consolidated by CDR3 protein sequence, retaining the most common genes and DNA. These V and J calls originate from TCRdb's pipeline instead of the authors' own analysis. The sample table records some 100,000 distinct CDR3 sequences; roughly 38% of these occur just once. Approximately 3.8% of the sample comes from the top ten.

Sequenced input: naive CD8+ T cells from blood, with Jurkat cell RNA spiked in. The cell subset or site label on this specimen signifies: FACS-sorted CD8+CD4-CCR7+CD45RA+ naive T cells. The rearranged segments are TRBV4-1 and TRBJ2-1, and 11 junction bases match TRBD2. The TCR originated in a human donor in good health. Some libraries in this study had Jurkat cell RNA spiked in. The CDR3 loop reads CASSPYPGTSGRYEQFF. The bases read TGCGCCAGCAGCCCCTATCCCGGGACTAGCGGAAGGTATGAGCAGTTCTTC.